These 28 T cell receptor beta chains originate from one sample sequenced in a study of blood T cell repertoires in COVID-19. Profiled with immunoSEQ multiplex PCR; TCRdb holds only in-frame clones, not every one. Among about 64,000 clones listed, under 95% were seen once. Material: peripheral blood. All receptors come from a human donor in a cohort sampled during active COVID-19.

This rearrangement joins TRBV9 to TRBJ1-4; 9 positions match TRBD1. The CDR3 runs to 15 residues. After removal of 4 bases from V and 8 bases from J, the junction contained 9 bases not matched to a gene. CDR1 is SGDLS, CDR2 YYNGEE, per germline. The CDR3 DNA is TGTGCCAGCAGCCCCCGGGACAGGGTTATCGAAAAACTGTTTTTT. Protein: CASSPRDRVIEKLFF.

This chain uses TRBV19 with TRBJ2-3; D not certain. This CDR3 contains 13 residues. CDR1 and CDR2 (germline): LNHDA, SQIVND (reference sequence). V lost 4 bases to trimming and J lost 6 bases, with 11 bases between them. Here the CDR3 DNA reads TGTGCCAGTAGTAGCGGTACCACGGATACGCAGTATTTT. It codes for CASSSGTTDTQYF.

V is TRBV19 and J is TRBJ2-7; TRBD1 aligns across 7 bases. The junction had 13 bases not matched to a gene; V was cut back by 8 bases and J by 6 bases. There are 14 residues in the CDR3. Germline V gene sequence: CDR1 LNHDA, CDR2 SQIVND (reference sequence). The CDR3 nucleotides read TGTGCCAGTGAAATTCGACAGGGTTTGGGCGAGCAGTACTTC. Its protein is CASEIRQGLGEQYF. Full variable domain (remainder filled in from reference TRBV19 and TRBJ2-7): DGGITQSPKYLFRKEGQNVTLSCEQNLNHDAMYWYRQDPGQGLRLIYYSQIVNDFQKGDIAEGYSVSREKKESFPLTVTSAQKNPTAFYLCASEIRQGLGEQYFGPGTRLTVT.

V gene TRBV10-3 combines with J gene TRBJ1-1; D is unclear. This CDR3 is built from 13 residues. V shed 2 bases and J shed 10 bases, with 14 bases lying between them. Per germline, CDR1 ENHRY and CDR2 SYGVKD. The CDR3 DNA is TGTGCCATCAGTGAGGCTGGGGAGAGTGGAGCTTTCTTT. Protein: CAISEAGESGAFF.

J is TRBJ2-7 and V is TRBV6-1, with a possible D match to TRBD2 (7 bases). The ends were cut back, 2 bases at V and 6 bases at J, with 20 bases in the middle. CDR1 and CDR2 from the germline V gene are MNHNS and SASEGT. The CDR3 runs to 16 residues. The CDR3 loop is CASSESGVKGGAEQYF. The CDR3 region has the DNA TGTGCCAGCAGTGAAAGTGGGGTGAAGGGGGGGGCCGAGCAGTACTTC.

The chain has TRBV11-2 and TRBJ2-7; 8 bases map to TRBD2. The CDR3 totals 15 residues. CDR1 SGHAT and CDR2 FQNNGV come from the germline V gene. V was clipped by 0 bases and J by 6 bases; unmatched bases: 7. In DNA form, the CDR3 reads TGTGCCAGCAGCTTAGATCCGCGGGGGGCCTCCGAGCAGTACTTC. It encodes CASSLDPRGASEQYF.

The V gene is TRBV10-3, the J gene TRBJ2-4; D remains ambiguous. There are 15 residues in the CDR3. Germline CDR1 ENHRY, CDR2 SYGVKD. Trimming shortened V by 2 bases and J by 0 bases, and 8 bases separated the two germline ends. The DNA for the CDR3 is TGTGCCATCAGTGAGGACATGTTAGCCAAAAACATTCAGTACTTC. Translated: CAISEDMLAKNIQYF.

The chain combines TRBV24-1 with TRBJ2-3, with 7 bases lining up with TRBD2. Germline assignment: CDR1 KGHDR and CDR2 SFDVKD. Trimming removed 1 base from V and 3 bases from J; junction bases left unmatched: 6. The CDR3 consists of 16 residues. Here the CDR3 DNA reads TGTGCCACCAGTGATTTTGGCGGGAGTGTGACAGATACGCAGTATTTT. Translating gives CATSDFGGSVTDTQYF.

The V call is TRBV2, the J call TRBJ2-3; D gene unclear. CDR3 length: 12 amino acids. V was shortened by 9 bases and J by 9 bases, with 16 bases between the two germline ends. Germline V gene data show CDR1 as SNHLY and CDR2 as FYNNEI. CDR3 loop: CASSPTGVTQYF. The CDR3 region has the DNA TGTGCCAGTTCCCCGACCGGAGTCACGCAGTATTTT. The full variable domain, with the rest looked up from reference TRBV2 and TRBJ2-3, is EPEVTQTPSHQVTQMGQEVILRCVPISNHLYFYWYRQILGQKVEFLVSFYNNEISEKSEIFDDQFSVERPDGSNFTLKIRSTKLEDSAMYFCASSPTGVTQYFGPGTRLTVL.

The chain links TRBV7-2 to TRBJ2-7; 8 positions agree with TRBD2. After removal of 5 bases from V and 3 bases from J, the junction contained 6 bases not matched to a gene. Per the germline V gene, CDR1 is SGHTA and CDR2 is FQGNSA. This CDR3 contains 14 residues. The chain's CDR3 is CASSPRGGGYEQYF. In DNA form, the CDR3 reads TGTGCCAGCAGCCCCCGGGGGGGAGGCTACGAGCAGTACTTC.

This chain's CDR3 is CASSESTPRTSGNLYEQYF. The CDR3 DNA is TGCGCCAGCAGTGAGTCGACACCGCGGACTAGCGGGAACCTATACGAGCAGTACTTC. The gene calls are TRBV10-2 and TRBJ2-7; TRBD2 matches 12 bases. Per germline, CDR1 WSHSY and CDR2 SAAADI. This CDR3 has 19 amino acids. Trimming removed 0 bases from V and 4 bases from J; junction bases left unmatched: 13.

The chain links TRBV10-3 to TRBJ2-3; no firm D call. Germline CDR1 reads ENHRY; CDR2 reads SYGVKD. The CDR3 is made up of 16 amino acids. V dropped 9 bases and J dropped 2 bases, with 21 bases sitting between them. The CDR3 loop reads CAIPSLYARHTDTQYF. The CDR3 DNA sequence: TGTGCCATTCCTAGTTTATATGCTCGGCACACAGATACGCAGTATTTT.

This clone was found once. The chain couples TRBV3-1 (or the pseudogene TRBV3-2) to TRBJ2-1; TRBD2 aligns across 10 bases. This CDR3 comprises 15 residues. In germline, CDR1 is LGHDT, CDR2 YNNKEL (reference sequence). The J segment lost 10 bases and the V segment lost 1 base, leaving 7 bases of the junction unmatched. The CDR3 DNA reads as TGTGCCAGCAGCCAAGGTTCTAGCGGGAGACAAGAGCAGTTCTTC. Translated, it gives CASSQGSSGRQEQFF.

This chain connects TRBV15 to TRBJ2-7; TRBD2 matches 10 bases. Trimming at V came to 0 bases and at J to 2 bases, leaving 7 bases not matched to a gene. Germline-derived CDR1 and CDR2 are LNHNV and YYDKDF (reference sequence). The CDR3 runs to 17 residues. The CDR3 sequence is CATSREGVLAGAYEQYF. The CDR3, as DNA: TGTGCCACCAGCAGAGAGGGGGTTCTAGCGGGAGCCTACGAGCAGTACTTC.

This sequence joins TRBV19 and TRBJ1-1; perhaps TRBD1 as D (5 bases). The CDR3 spans 18 residues. Trimming removed 1 base from V and 2 bases from J, with 20 bases in between. CDR1 and CDR2 from the germline V gene are LNHDA and SQIVND (reference sequence). CDR3 loop: CASSIGLRIGGLNTEAFF. The DNA for the CDR3 is TGTGCCAGTAGTATAGGTCTACGGATTGGGGGGTTAAACACTGAAGCTTTCTTT. Complete variable domain (other parts from reference TRBV19 and TRBJ1-1): DGGITQSPKYLFRKEGQNVTLSCEQNLNHDAMYWYRQDPGQGLRLIYYSQIVNDFQKGDIAEGYSVSREKKESFPLTVTSAQKNPTAFYLCASSIGLRIGGLNTEAFFGQGTRLTVV.

The rearrangement joins TRBV19 to TRBJ2-7; D is possibly TRBD2 (6 bases). Germline V CDR1 and CDR2: LNHDA, SQIVND (reference sequence). The CDR3 spans 15 residues. Trimming removed 6 bases at V and 0 bases at J, with 15 bases between. The CDR3 DNA sequence: TGTGCCAGTAGCCCGGGACGGACTACCTCCTACGAGCAGTACTTC. Its translation: CASSPGRTTSYEQYF.

The rearrangement uses TRBV3-1 (or the pseudogene TRBV3-2) and TRBJ2-1, with 8 bases identical to TRBD2. The CDR3 totals 16 residues. Per germline, CDR1 LGHDT and CDR2 YNNKEL (reference sequence). The V gene end was trimmed by 0 bases and the J gene end by 9 bases; junction bases not matched to a gene: 10. CDR3 bases: TGTGCCAGCAGCCAAGATCCAGCGGGGGTGAATGGTGAGCAGTTCTTC. This sequence encodes CASSQDPAGVNGEQFF.

CDR3 protein: CASRRGDRGELFF. The DNA for the CDR3 is TGCGCCAGCAGGAGGGGAGACAGGGGTGAACTGTTTTTT. The chain couples TRBV5-1 to TRBJ1-4, with TRBD1 matching over 8 bases. There are 13 residues in the CDR3. V was clipped by 5 bases and J by 12 bases; unmatched bases: 9. The germline CDR1 and CDR2 sequences are SGHRS and YFSETQ.

The gene calls are TRBV7-9 and TRBJ2-1; 8 bases align to TRBD2. Germline V gene data show CDR1 as SEHNR and CDR2 as FQNEAQ (reference sequence). The trim removed 5 bases at V and 2 bases at J, leaving 5 bases unmatched. The CDR3 sequence is 15 residues long. As DNA, the CDR3 is TGTGCCAGCAGCCCTAGCGGGCCGACCTACAATGAGCAGTTCTTC. Residues: CASSPSGPTYNEQFF.

This chain joins TRBV7-9 and TRBJ1-2; TRBD1 agrees at 8 bases. Germline V lookup: CDR1 SEHNR, CDR2 FQNEAQ (reference sequence). CDR3 length equals 17 residues. The junction had 15 bases not matched to a gene; V was cut back by 5 bases and J by 4 bases. The CDR3 DNA reads TGTGCCAGCAGCCCTGGGAGGGGGACAGGTTGGTTCTATGGCTACACCTTC. Amino acids: CASSPGRGTGWFYGYTF.

The rearrangement joins TRBV4-1 to TRBJ2-3; D is uncertain. V was trimmed by 4 bases and J by 8 bases, leaving 10 bases between them. Per the germline V gene, CDR1 is MGHRA and CDR2 is YSYEKL. The CDR3 has 12 amino acids. CDR3 DNA sequence: TGCGCCAGCAGCCCGAGCCACGGTACGCAGTATTTT. It translates to CASSPSHGTQYF.

The rearrangement links TRBV5-6 to TRBJ2-5; 8 bases agree with TRBD2. The CDR3 is 15 amino acids. V shed 2 bases and J 5 bases; nucleotides not matched to a gene: 8. CDR1 and CDR2 (germline): SGHDT, YYEEEE. In nucleotides, the CDR3 is TGTGCCAGCAGCTTCATGGGGACTAGATCGGAGACCCAGTACTTC. It is translated as CASSFMGTRSETQYF.

This clone was detected once. The chain uses TRBV11-2 and TRBJ2-7; 9 nucleotides match TRBD2. The germline V gene has CDR1 SGHAT and CDR2 FQNNGV. The V gene end was trimmed by 5 bases and the J gene end by 4 bases; junction bases not matched to a gene: 9. The CDR3 contains 15 residues. CDR3 sequence (DNA): TGTGCCAGCAGCCGAGAAGCGGGAGGCTATTACGAGCAGTACTTC. Translation: CASSREAGGYYEQYF.

V usage is TRBV28 and J usage is TRBJ2-1; 12 bases match TRBD2. Germline V gene data show CDR1 as MDHEN and CDR2 as SYDVKM. V dropped 1 base and J dropped 6; count of bases not matched to a gene: 7. CDR3 size: 17 residues. CDR3 amino acids: CASSLLASGRAFNEQFF. Here the CDR3 DNA reads TGTGCCAGCAGTTTATTAGCTAGCGGGAGGGCCTTCAATGAGCAGTTCTTC.

This clone came up once. The J gene is TRBJ1-3, the V gene TRBV19, with 7 nucleotides matching TRBD1. After removal of 5 bases from V and 0 bases from J, the junction contained 13 bases not matched to a gene. The CDR3 loop spans 18 amino acids. Germline loops: CDR1 LNHDA, CDR2 SQIVND (reference sequence). The CDR3 DNA sequence: TGTGCCAGTAGTCCGGGACAGTTCCTTGGTTACTCTGGAAACACCATATATTTT. Its protein product is CASSPGQFLGYSGNTIYF.

V and J are TRBV27 and TRBJ2-7, with D possibly matching TRBD1 (5 bases). Germline lookup yields CDR1 MNHEY and CDR2 SMNVEV (reference sequence). The CDR3 loop spans 14 amino acids. Trimming took 6 bases from V and 4 from J, leaving 16 bases between them. CDR3 amino acids: CASRGRATLYEQYF. The CDR3 region has the DNA TGTGCCAGCAGGGGCAGGGCAACACTATACGAGCAGTACTTC.

J is TRBJ1-6 and V is TRBV15; 11 nucleotides line up with TRBD1. The germline V gene has CDR1 LNHNV and CDR2 YYDKDF (reference sequence). V was pared by 3 bases and J by 5 bases, with 0 bases of the junction left unmatched. This CDR3 region has 15 residues. DNA of the CDR3: TGTGCCACCAGCAGGGACAGGGGGCATAATTCACCCCTCCACTTT. As protein: CATSRDRGHNSPLHF.

The chain is built from TRBV12-3 or TRBV12-4 and TRBJ2-1; D is possibly TRBD2 (5 bases). This CDR3 is 12 amino acids long. The ends were cut back, 3 bases at V and 8 bases at J, with 8 bases in the middle. DNA for the CDR3: TGTGCCAGCAGTTTTTTCGGGGATGAGCAGTTCTTC. Translation: CASSFFGDEQFF.